The entry below describes one T cell receptor (beta chain). The antigen remains unidentified. The CDR3 has 18 amino acids. Looked up from germline, CDR1 is MDHEN and CDR2 is SYDVKM. The junction had 9 bases not matched to a gene; V was cut back by 4 bases and J by 0 bases. Cultured CD4+ T cell DNA was sequenced using the Oncomine TCR Beta short-read assay. In this case, cultured CD4+ T cells provided the extracted genomic DNA. TCRdb ran MiXCR on the PCR reads and lists one entry per CDR3 protein. The sample has around 13,000 distinct CDR3 sequences, 40% to 50% seen once. Treatment given: roughly 11-day PBMC culture with coronavirus spike peptide pools or control peptides (ViraFEST assay). ViraFEST used peptide pools to expand antigen-specific T cells, then sequenced TCRs. Positive PCR tests dated from March to December 2020, predating US Alpha, Beta and Delta variants. The record originates from a study of vaccination and CD4 T cells after COVID-19. Across the study: Convalescent persons amounted to six males plus four females, two of whom were Hispanic.

V is TRBV28 and J is TRBJ2-3, with 11 bases matching TRBD2. The sample consisted of CD4+ T cells from blood, cultured in vitro. The TCR comes from a human donor who had recovered from COVID-19. The chain's CDR3 is CASSWGASGRPSTDTQYF. The CDR3 coding sequence is TGTGCCAGCAGTTGGGGGGCTAGCGGGAGGCCTAGCACAGATACGCAGTATTTT. The complete variable domain, with remaining parts taken from reference TRBV28 and TRBJ2-3, reads DVKVTQSSRYLVKRTGEKVFLECVQDMDHENMFWYRQDPGLGLRLIYFSYDVKMKEKGDIPEGYSVSREKKERFSLILESASTNQTSMYLCASSWGASGRPSTDTQYFGPGTRLTVL.